Listed below are T cell receptor beta chains from one sample, sequenced in a study of CD8 T cells in Susac syndrome. TCRdb called the immunoSEQ multiplex PCR reads again in MiXCR, with one record for every CDR3 protein. The sample carries 200,000 to 250,000 distinct CDR3 sequences, approximately 90% recorded once. Sequencing used CD8+ T cells from PBMCs. Source of these receptors: a human donor with multiple sclerosis. The CDR3 runs from the conserved cysteine through the conserved F or W. A D gene is named only where the DNA matches it firmly. Clone size is shown for a subset of rows, as once, few, many or a class of expanded clone.

CDR3 DNA,CDR3 protein,D gene,J gene,V gene,clone size
TGTGCCAGCAGTCCCGGGGGACAGGATGTTTTTGGGGCCAACGTCCTGACTTTC,CASSPGGQDVFGANVLTF,TRBD1,TRBJ2-6,TRBV12-3/TRBV12-4,-
TGTGCCAGTAGTATAGGGACATCCAATCAGCCCCAGCATTTT,CASSIGTSNQPQHF,-,TRBJ1-5,TRBV19,-
TGTGCCAGTTCCATTTCAGTGAACACCGGGGAGCTGTTTTTT,CASSISVNTGELFF,-,TRBJ2-2,TRBV2,-
TGTGCCAGCAGCTCCATTCTGAACACTGAAGCTTTCTTT,CASSSILNTEAFF,-,TRBJ1-1,TRBV7-9,-
TGTGCCAGCAGTGACCTCAGCGGAGATACGCAGTATTTT,CASSDLSGDTQYF,-,TRBJ2-3,TRBV6-4,few
TGTGCCAGCAGCGCCATCGACAGGCTAAATTCACCCCTCCACTTT,CASSAIDRLNSPLHF,-,TRBJ1-6,TRBV9,-
TGTGCCAGCAGCCCGGCGCCCGGGAATGAGCAGTTCTTC,CASSPAPGNEQFF,-,TRBJ2-1,TRBV7-8,-
TGTGCCAGTAGGTCTCTTTCGGGACACCAGAACACTGAAGCTTTCTTT,CASRSLSGHQNTEAFF,-,TRBJ1-1,TRBV19,-
TGTGCCAGCAGCCTTGACAGGACTGAAGCTTTCTTT,CASSLDRTEAFF,-,TRBJ1-1,TRBV14,-
TGTGCCAGCAGCTCAGGCGGGGGGGCCTACGAGCAGTACTTC,CASSSGGGAYEQYF,TRBD2,TRBJ2-7,TRBV11-2,once
TGTGCCAGCAGTTTAGACAGGGGTGTTGGCTACGAGCAGTACTTC,CASSLDRGVGYEQYF,TRBD1,TRBJ2-7,TRBV6-5,once
TGTGCCAGCTCCCCAAGAGCGCGTGGCACTGAAGCTTTCTTT,CASSPRARGTEAFF,-,TRBJ1-1,TRBV7-8,once
TGTGCCTGGAGCACGGGCCAGGGAAAGGATACGCAGTATTTT,CAWSTGQGKDTQYF,-,TRBJ2-3,TRBV30,-
TGCAGCGTAGAAGGCTTCGTCAATCGAACCGGGGAGCTGTTTTTT,CSVEGFVNRTGELFF,-,TRBJ2-2,TRBV29-1,-
TGCAGTGCACATAAAGGGGGGACAGGGGGCCCCACTGAAGCTTTCTTT,CSAHKGGTGGPTEAFF,TRBD1,TRBJ1-1,TRBV20-1,-
TGTGCCAGCAGCTTAGCGGGTGAATACGAGCAGTACTTC,CASSLAGEYEQYF,-,TRBJ2-7,TRBV7-9,-
TGCAGCGTATCCTTGACAGACCCCTACGAGCAGTACTTC,CSVSLTDPYEQYF,-,TRBJ2-7,TRBV29-1,-
TGCAGTGCTAGAGATAACGTGGGGGATGAGCAGTTCTTC,CSARDNVGDEQFF,-,TRBJ2-1,TRBV20-1,-
TGTGCCAGTAGTTTGAGGACGGCCCACTCTGGGGCCAACGTCCTGACTTTC,CASSLRTAHSGANVLTF,-,TRBJ2-6,TRBV19,once
TGCAGCGTGGGAGGGGGGTCAGGGGCTTCTGGGGCCAACGTCCTGACTTTC,CSVGGGSGASGANVLTF,-,TRBJ2-6,TRBV29-1,-
TGTGCCAGCAGCTCGTGGGGACAGCTAACGAACACCGGGGAGCTGTTTTTT,CASSSWGQLTNTGELFF,TRBD1,TRBJ2-2,TRBV11-3,once
TGTGCCAGCAGCTCCCAGGGAGAAGGCTACACCTTC,CASSSQGEGYTF,-,TRBJ1-2,TRBV5-4,-
TGTGCCAGCAGCCCCCGGACGAACACCGGGGAGCTGTTTTTT,CASSPRTNTGELFF,-,TRBJ2-2,TRBV7-9,-
TGTGCCACCAGCGGACGGATCAGAACCTACGAGCAGTACTTC,CATSGRIRTYEQYF,-,TRBJ2-7,TRBV15,-
TGTGCCAGCAGCTATAAAGGAGTGCTAGCGGGAGCCTACGAGCAGTACTTC,CASSYKGVLAGAYEQYF,TRBD2,TRBJ2-7,TRBV5-4,-
TGTGCCAGCATGACCCCGGACCTAGCCGGAGTTCGGTTCTTC,CASMTPDLAGVRFF,-,TRBJ2-1,TRBV6-5,once
TGTGCCAGCACCGATGGGCCGGTTTACGAGCAGTACTTC,CASTDGPVYEQYF,-,TRBJ2-7,TRBV25-1,-
TGCGCCAGCAGCTCCTTTCAAGAGACCCAGTACTTC,CASSSFQETQYF,-,TRBJ2-5,TRBV5-1,-
TGTGCCAGCAGCTCAGCCCGACAGGGGGCCATAAACACCGGGGAGCTGTTTTTT,CASSSARQGAINTGELFF,TRBD1,TRBJ2-2,TRBV13,-
TGTGCCAGCAGTTACTCAGGACTAGCGGGGGTTTCGAGGGAGCTGTTTTTT,CASSYSGLAGVSRELFF,TRBD2,TRBJ2-2,TRBV6-5,-
TGCGCCAGCAGCCTTGGTTGGACTGTTTACAATGAGCAGTTCTTC,CASSLGWTVYNEQFF,-,TRBJ2-1,TRBV4-3,-
TGCAGTGCTAGAGATCTATGGGAGACCGGGGATTACGAGCAGTACTTC,CSARDLWETGDYEQYF,-,TRBJ2-7,TRBV20-1,-
TGCGCCAGCAGCTTGGCCAACAGGGAGAACACTGAAGCTTTCTTT,CASSLANRENTEAFF,-,TRBJ1-1,TRBV5-1,-
TGTGCCAGCAGCCCCGGACAGGGCACAGATACGCAGTATTTT,CASSPGQGTDTQYF,TRBD1,TRBJ2-3,TRBV14,-
TGTGCCAGCAGCTCGGGACTAGTCCCAGATACGCAGTATTTT,CASSSGLVPDTQYF,TRBD2,TRBJ2-3,TRBV7-2,-
TGTGCCAGCCTTCTCGGGTCGGGGGCTGCAGATACGCAGTATTTT,CASLLGSGAADTQYF,-,TRBJ2-3,TRBV6-6,-
TGCAGCGTTGAAGACCCGGGACGGAGCACAGATACGCAGTATTTT,CSVEDPGRSTDTQYF,-,TRBJ2-3,TRBV29-1,-
TGTGCCAGCAGTCCAACGCAACAGGGTTATTATCAGCCCCAGCATTTT,CASSPTQQGYYQPQHF,-,TRBJ1-5,TRBV27,-
TGCAGTGCTCTAGCGGGGGGTTCCTACGAGCAGTACTTC,CSALAGGSYEQYF,TRBD2,TRBJ2-7,TRBV20-1,-
TGTGCCAGCAGCCCGACTAGCGAAAACTACAATGAGCAGTTCTTC,CASSPTSENYNEQFF,TRBD2,TRBJ2-1,TRBV11-2,once
TGTGCCAGCAGGACTAGCGGGGAGCCCCAGTACTTC,CASRTSGEPQYF,TRBD2,TRBJ2-5,TRBV2,-
TGTGCCAGCAGCTTAGCCCCTGGACAGGATTCGGGGGAGCAGTACTTC,CASSLAPGQDSGEQYF,TRBD1,TRBJ2-7,TRBV7-9,-
TGTGCCAGCAGCGTCCCGAGGGATACGCAGTATTTT,CASSVPRDTQYF,-,TRBJ2-3,TRBV9,-
TGTGCCAGCAGTGAAGCAGCGGGGGCAGACAATGAGCAGTTCTTC,CASSEAAGADNEQFF,TRBD2,TRBJ2-1,TRBV6-4,-
TGTGCCACCAGCACCGCCCTAGGGCTTTTGAAACGCGAGCAGTACTTC,CATSTALGLLKREQYF,-,TRBJ2-7,TRBV15,-
TGTGCCAGCAGTCCGATCCTCCTGACTAGCGGGGGGGCGTACGAGCAGTACTTC,CASSPILLTSGGAYEQYF,TRBD2,TRBJ2-7,TRBV27,-
TGTGCCAGCAGCGCGGGGACAGTCCAAGAGACCCAGTACTTC,CASSAGTVQETQYF,-,TRBJ2-5,TRBV5-6,-
TGCAGTGCTAGAGATTTGGGGTATCTTGAGCAGTTCTTC,CSARDLGYLEQFF,-,TRBJ2-1,TRBV20-1,-
TGTGCCAGCAGCTTCTCTAGCGGGGGGGCGTTCTACGAGCAGTACTTC,CASSFSSGGAFYEQYF,TRBD2,TRBJ2-7,TRBV5-6,-
TGTGCCGTTCGACAGGGGAGCTCCTACGAGCAGTACTTC,CAVRQGSSYEQYF,TRBD1,TRBJ2-7,TRBV27,-
TGTGCCAGCAGCCATGGAATCCTAGGAAACACCATATATTTT,CASSHGILGNTIYF,-,TRBJ1-3,TRBV14,-
TGTGCCAGCAGCGACCCCTCCTACAATGAGCAGTTCTTC,CASSDPSYNEQFF,-,TRBJ2-1,TRBV9,few
TGTGCCAGCAGTCCGGGACAGCACGATTCACCCCTCCACTTT,CASSPGQHDSPLHF,TRBD1,TRBJ1-6,TRBV27,-
TGTGCCAGCAGCCGTAACTACGAGCAGTACTTC,CASSRNYEQYF,-,TRBJ2-7,TRBV11-2,-